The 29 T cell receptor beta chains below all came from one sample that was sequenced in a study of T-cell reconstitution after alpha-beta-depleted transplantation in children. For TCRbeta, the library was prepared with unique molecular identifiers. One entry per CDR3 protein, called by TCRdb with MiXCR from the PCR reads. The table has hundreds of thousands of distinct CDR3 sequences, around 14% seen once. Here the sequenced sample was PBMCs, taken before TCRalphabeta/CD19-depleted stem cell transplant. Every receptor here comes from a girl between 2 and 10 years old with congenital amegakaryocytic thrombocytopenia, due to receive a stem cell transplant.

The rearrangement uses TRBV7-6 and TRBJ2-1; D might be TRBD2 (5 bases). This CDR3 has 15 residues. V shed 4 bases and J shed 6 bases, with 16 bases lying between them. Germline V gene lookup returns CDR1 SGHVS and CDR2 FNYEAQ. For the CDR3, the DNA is TGTGCCAGCAGCTCCGTTGTGGGAGCGGCCAATGAGCAGTTCTTC. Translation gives CASSSVVGAANEQFF. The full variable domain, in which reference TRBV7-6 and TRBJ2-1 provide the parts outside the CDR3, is GAGVSQSPRYKVTKRGQDVALRCDPISGHVSLYWYRQALGQGPEFLTYFNYEAQQDKSGLPNDRFSAERPEGSISTLTIQRTEQRDSAMYRCASSSVVGAANEQFFGPGTRLTVL.

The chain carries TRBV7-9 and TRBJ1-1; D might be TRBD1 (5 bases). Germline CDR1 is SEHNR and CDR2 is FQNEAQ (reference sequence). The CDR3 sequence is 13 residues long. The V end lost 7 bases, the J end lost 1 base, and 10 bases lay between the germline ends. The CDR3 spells CASTLGGNTEAFF. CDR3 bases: TGTGCCAGCACCCTGGGGGGGAACACTGAAGCTTTCTTT. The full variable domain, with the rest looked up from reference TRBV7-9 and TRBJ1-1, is DTGVSQNPRHKITKRGQNVTFRCDPISEHNRLYWYRQTLGQGPEFLTYFQNEAQLEKSRLLSDRFSAERPKGSFSTLEIQRTEQGDSAMYLCASTLGGNTEAFFGQGTRLTVV.

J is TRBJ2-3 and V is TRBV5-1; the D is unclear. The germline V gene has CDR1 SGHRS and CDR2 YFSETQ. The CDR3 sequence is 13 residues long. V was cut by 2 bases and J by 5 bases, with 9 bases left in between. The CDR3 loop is CASSLSWEDTQYF. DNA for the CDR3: TGCGCCAGCAGCTTAAGCTGGGAAGATACGCAGTATTTT.

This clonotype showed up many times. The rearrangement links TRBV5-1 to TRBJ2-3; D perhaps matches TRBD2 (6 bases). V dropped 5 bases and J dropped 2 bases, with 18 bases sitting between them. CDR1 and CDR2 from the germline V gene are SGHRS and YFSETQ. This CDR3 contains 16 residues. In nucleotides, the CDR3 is TGCGCCAGCAGATCAAACCGGGCGGGGAACACAGATACGCAGTATTTT. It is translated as CASRSNRAGNTDTQYF.

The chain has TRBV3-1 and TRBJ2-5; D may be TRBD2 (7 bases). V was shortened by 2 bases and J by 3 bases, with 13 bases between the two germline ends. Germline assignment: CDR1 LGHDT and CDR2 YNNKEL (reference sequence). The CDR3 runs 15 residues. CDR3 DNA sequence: TGTGCCAGCAGCCAATTGGGGAGGGACAAAGAGACCCAGTACTTC. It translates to CASSQLGRDKETQYF.

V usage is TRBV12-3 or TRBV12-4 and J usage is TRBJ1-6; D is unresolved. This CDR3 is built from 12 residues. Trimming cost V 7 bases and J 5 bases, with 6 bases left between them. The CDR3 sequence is CASNRDNSPLHF. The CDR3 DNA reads TGTGCCAGCAACCGGGATAATTCACCCCTCCACTTT.

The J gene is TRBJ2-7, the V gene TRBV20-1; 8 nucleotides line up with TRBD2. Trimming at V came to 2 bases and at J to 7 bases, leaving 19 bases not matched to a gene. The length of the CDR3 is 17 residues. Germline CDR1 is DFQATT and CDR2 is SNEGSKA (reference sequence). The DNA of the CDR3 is TGCAGTGCTAGACCCGGCGTTAGCGGGATTATCGCCGGGGAGCAGTACTTC. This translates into CSARPGVSGIIAGEQYF.

The CDR3 sequence: CATSTPFGNTEAFF. CDR3 DNA sequence: TGTGCCACCAGCACTCCCTTCGGGAACACTGAAGCTTTCTTT. V and J are TRBV15 and TRBJ1-1; D remains ambiguous. V lost 4 bases, J lost 1 base, and 10 bases lay in between. Looked up from germline, CDR1 is LNHNV and CDR2 is YYDKDF (reference sequence). This CDR3 has 14 amino acids.

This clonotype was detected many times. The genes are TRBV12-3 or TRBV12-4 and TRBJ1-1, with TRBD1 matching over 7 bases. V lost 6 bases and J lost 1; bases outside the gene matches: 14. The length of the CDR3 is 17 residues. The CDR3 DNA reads TGTGCCAGCAGCGACCCTCAGGGGGGGGAAGGGAACACTGAAGCTTTCTTT. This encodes CASSDPQGGEGNTEAFF.

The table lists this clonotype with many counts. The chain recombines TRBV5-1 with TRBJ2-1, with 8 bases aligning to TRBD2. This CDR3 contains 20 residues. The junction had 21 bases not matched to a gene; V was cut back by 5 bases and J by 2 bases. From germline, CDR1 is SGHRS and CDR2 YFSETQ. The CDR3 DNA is TGCGCCAGCAGTGTTGTCGGGAGGGCCGGTAGGGCTTATGCCTACAATGAGCAGTTCTTC. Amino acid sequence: CASSVVGRAGRAYAYNEQFF. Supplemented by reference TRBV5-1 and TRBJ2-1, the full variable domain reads KAGVTQTPRYLIKTRGQQVTLSCSPISGHRSVSWYQQTPGQGLQFLFEYFSETQRNKGNFPGRFSGRQFSNSRSEMNVSTLELGDSALYLCASSVVGRAGRAYAYNEQFFGPGTRLTVL.

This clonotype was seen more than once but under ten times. As DNA, the CDR3 is TGTGCCAGCAGGCCGGGACTAGCGATGAATGAGCAGTTCTTC. This sequence encodes CASRPGLAMNEQFF. The chain carries TRBV12-3 or TRBV12-4 and TRBJ2-1, with 10 bases matching TRBD2. The CDR3 loop spans 14 amino acids. V lost 6 bases, J lost 7 bases, and 6 bases stayed unmatched.

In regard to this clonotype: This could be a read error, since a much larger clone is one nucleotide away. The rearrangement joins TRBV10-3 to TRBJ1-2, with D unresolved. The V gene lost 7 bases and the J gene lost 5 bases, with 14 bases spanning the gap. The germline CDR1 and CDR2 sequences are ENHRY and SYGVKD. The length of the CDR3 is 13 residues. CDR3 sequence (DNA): TGTGCCATCACGATAGACCAGAAATATGGCTACACCTTC. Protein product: CAITIDQKYGYTF.

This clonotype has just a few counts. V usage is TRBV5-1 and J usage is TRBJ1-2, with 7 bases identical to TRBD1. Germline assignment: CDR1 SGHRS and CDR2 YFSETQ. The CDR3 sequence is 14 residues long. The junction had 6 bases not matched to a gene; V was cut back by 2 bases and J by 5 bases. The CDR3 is CASSLPGQSYGYTF. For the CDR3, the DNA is TGCGCCAGCAGCTTACCGGGACAGAGTTATGGCTACACCTTC.

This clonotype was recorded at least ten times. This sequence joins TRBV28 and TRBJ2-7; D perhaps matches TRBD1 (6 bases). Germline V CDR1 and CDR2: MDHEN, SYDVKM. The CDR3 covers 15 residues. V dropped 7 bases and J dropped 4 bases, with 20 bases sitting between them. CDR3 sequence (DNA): TGTGCCAGCATTCCCGGGACACTTAAAGAGTACGAGCAGTACTTC. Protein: CASIPGTLKEYEQYF.

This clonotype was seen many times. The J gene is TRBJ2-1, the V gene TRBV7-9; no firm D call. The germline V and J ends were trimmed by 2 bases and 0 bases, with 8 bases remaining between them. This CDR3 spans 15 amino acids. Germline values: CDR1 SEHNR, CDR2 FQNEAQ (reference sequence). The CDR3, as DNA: TGTGCCAGCAGCTTAATACCTAGCTCCTACAATGAGCAGTTCTTC. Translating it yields CASSLIPSSYNEQFF.

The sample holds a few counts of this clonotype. For the CDR3, the DNA is TGCAGCGGGACAAAGCAAGAGACCCAGTACTTC. Translated, it gives CSGTKQETQYF. The chain has TRBV29-1 and TRBJ2-5; D possibly corresponds to TRBD1 (5 bases). V shed 7 bases and J shed 2 bases, with 8 bases lying between them. Germline V gene sequence: CDR1 SQVTM, CDR2 ANQGSEA. This CDR3 has 11 residues. Filled out from reference TRBV29-1 and TRBJ2-5, the complete variable domain reads SAVISQKPSRDICQRGTSLTIQCQVDSQVTMMFWYRQQPGQSLTLIATANQGSEATYESGFVIDKFPISRPNLTFSTLTVSNMSPEDSSIYLCSGTKQETQYFGPGTRLLVL.

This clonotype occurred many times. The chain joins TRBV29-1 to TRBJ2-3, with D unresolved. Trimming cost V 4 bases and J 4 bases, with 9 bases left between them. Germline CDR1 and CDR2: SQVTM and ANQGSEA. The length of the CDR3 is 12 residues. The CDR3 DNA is TGCAGCGTTGCCTCCTTTTCAGATACGCAGTATTTT. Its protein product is CSVASFSDTQYF.

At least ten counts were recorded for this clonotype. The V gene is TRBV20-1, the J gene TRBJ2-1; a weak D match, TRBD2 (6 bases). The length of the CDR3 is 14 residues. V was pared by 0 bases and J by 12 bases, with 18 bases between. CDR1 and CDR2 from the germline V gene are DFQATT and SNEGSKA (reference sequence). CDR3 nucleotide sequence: TGCAGTGCTAGAGATACGGAGGGGTGGATTACGCAGTTCTTC. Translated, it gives CSARDTEGWITQFF.

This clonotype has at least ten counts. The DNA for the CDR3 is TGTGCCAGCAGTTTCCCGACTAGCGGGAGTAATACGCAGTATTTT. Residues: CASSFPTSGSNTQYF. The chain uses TRBV12-3 or TRBV12-4 and TRBJ2-3; 12 bases align to TRBD2. Trimming took 3 bases from V and 7 from J; bases not matched to a gene: 5. CDR3 length: 15 residues.

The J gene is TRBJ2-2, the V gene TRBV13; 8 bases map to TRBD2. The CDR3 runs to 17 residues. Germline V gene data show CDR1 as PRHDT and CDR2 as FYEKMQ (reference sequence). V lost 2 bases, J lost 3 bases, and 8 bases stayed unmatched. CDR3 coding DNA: TGTGCCAGCAGCTTATCCAGCGGGAGTTCTCACACCGGGGAGCTGTTTTTT. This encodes CASSLSSGSSHTGELFF. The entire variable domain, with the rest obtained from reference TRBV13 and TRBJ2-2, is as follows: AAGVIQSPRHLIKEKRETATLKCYPIPRHDTVYWYQQGPGQDPQFLISFYEKMQSDKGSIPDRFSAQQFSDYHSELNMSSLELGDSALYFCASSLSSGSSHTGELFFGEGSRLTVL.

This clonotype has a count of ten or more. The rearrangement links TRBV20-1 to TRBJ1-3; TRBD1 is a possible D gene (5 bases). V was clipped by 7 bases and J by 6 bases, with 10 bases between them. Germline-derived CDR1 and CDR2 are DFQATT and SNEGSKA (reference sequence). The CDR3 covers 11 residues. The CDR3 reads CSGGAENTIYF. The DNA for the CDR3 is TGCAGTGGGGGCGCAGAAAACACCATATATTTT.

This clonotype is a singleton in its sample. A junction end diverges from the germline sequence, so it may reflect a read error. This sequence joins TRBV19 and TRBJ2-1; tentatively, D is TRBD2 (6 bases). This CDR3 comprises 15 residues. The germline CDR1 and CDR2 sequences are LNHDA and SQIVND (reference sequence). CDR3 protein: CASSTLLGRMDEHFF. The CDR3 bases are TGTGCCAGTAGTACACTCCTCGGGAGAATGGATGAGCATTTCTTC.

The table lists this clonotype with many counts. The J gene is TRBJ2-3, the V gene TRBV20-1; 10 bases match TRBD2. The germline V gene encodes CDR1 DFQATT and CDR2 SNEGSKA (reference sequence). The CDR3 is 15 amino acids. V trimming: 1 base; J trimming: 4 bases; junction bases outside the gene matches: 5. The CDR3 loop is CSARVPSGSADTQYF. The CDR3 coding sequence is TGCAGTGCTAGAGTACCTAGCGGGAGTGCAGATACGCAGTATTTT.

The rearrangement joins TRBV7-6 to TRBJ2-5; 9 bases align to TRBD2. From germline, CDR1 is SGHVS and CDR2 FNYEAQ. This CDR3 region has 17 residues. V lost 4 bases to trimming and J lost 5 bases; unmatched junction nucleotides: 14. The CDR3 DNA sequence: TGTGCCAGCAGCTCGCCCCGATCCGGGACTAGCTTTGAGACCCAGTACTTC. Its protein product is CASSSPRSGTSFETQYF.

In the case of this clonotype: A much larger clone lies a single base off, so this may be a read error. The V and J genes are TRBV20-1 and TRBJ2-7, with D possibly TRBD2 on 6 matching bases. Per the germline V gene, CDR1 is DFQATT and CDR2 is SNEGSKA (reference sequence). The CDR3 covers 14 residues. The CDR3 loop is CSAGTGLRGREQHF. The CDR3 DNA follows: TGCAGTGCTGGGACGGGACTTCGTGGGCGCGAGCAGCACTTC.

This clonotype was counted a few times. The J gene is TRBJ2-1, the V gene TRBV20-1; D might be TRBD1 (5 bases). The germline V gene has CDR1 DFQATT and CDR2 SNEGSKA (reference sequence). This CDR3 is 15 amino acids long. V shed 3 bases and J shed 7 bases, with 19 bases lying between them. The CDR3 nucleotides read TGCAGTGCTAGCAGGGTTCGGCGTGGCAGGAATGAGCAGTTCTTC. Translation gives CSASRVRRGRNEQFF.

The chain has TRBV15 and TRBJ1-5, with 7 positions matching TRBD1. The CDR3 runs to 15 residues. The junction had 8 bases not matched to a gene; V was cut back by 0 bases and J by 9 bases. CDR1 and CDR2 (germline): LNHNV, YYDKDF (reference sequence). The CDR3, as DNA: TGTGCCACCAGCAGAGACGCAGACAGGGATGTGCCCCAGCATTTT. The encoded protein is CATSRDADRDVPQHF.

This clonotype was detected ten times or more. Written as DNA, the CDR3 is TGTGCCAGCAGTCCTACCGGGACTAGTAACATTCAGTACTTC. Protein product: CASSPTGTSNIQYF. The chain carries TRBV27 and TRBJ2-4; 8 bases agree with TRBD2. CDR1 is MNHEY and CDR2 is SMNVEV in the germline V gene (reference sequence). This CDR3 comprises 14 residues. V trimming: 5 bases; J trimming: 7 bases; junction bases outside the gene matches: 7.

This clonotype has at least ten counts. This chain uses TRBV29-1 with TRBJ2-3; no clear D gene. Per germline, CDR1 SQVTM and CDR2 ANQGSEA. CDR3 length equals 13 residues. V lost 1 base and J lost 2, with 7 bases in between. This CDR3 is CSVEGEDTDTQYF. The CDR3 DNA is TGCAGCGTTGAAGGGGAAGACACAGATACGCAGTATTTT.